This T cell receptor beta chain was recovered during a study of blood T cell repertoires in COVID-19. Whole-study context: The study drew acute and convalescent COVID-19 samples from the United States, Italy and Spain. In each case, the material was cDNA or gDNA derived from T cells, B-cell-depleted T cells, or PBMCs.

The CDR3 runs 13 residues. Germline CDR1 reads SGHVS; CDR2 reads FNYEAQ. With V trimmed by 6 bases and J by 10 bases, 9 bases remained unmatched. Sequencing used immunoSEQ multiplex PCR; TCRdb keeps in-frame clones, though not all of them. Counted here are 150,000 to 200,000 clones, approximately 85% occurring once; the ten biggest clones make up 9.8%. This clonotype was obtained from a woman older than 75 with acute or convalescent COVID-19. Sample: peripheral blood. The V gene is TRBV7-6, the J gene TRBJ1-2; 9 bases fit TRBD1. CDR3 nucleotides: TGTGCCAGCAGTCGGGACAGGGTAAAACACTACACCTTC. It specifies CASSRDRVKHYTF.